This T cell receptor (beta chain) was observed in a study of T cells in Graves' hyperthyroidism and ophthalmopathy. Amplification of TCR beta CDR3 regions was performed using RNA transcripts as template. First-round RT-PCR with HTBI primers amplified the TCR CDR3 region. Via MiXCR, TCRdb re-called the multiplex PCR reads, giving one row per CDR3 protein. Of 350,000 or so distinct CDR3 sequences in the sample, approximately 18% were seen once. This clonotype has ten or more counts. The material sequenced was blood. The sequence was obtained from a woman aged 40 to 50 with Graves' ophthalmopathy.

The CDR3 reads CATSAASVPGELFF. CDR3 sequence (DNA): TGTGCCACCAGTGCCGCGTCGGTTCCCGGGGAGCTGTTTTTT. This chain connects TRBV24-1 to TRBJ2-2, with D uncertain. Trimming removed 5 bases from V and 6 bases from J, with 12 bases in between. Germline lookup yields CDR1 KGHDR and CDR2 SFDVKD. The CDR3 runs to 14 residues.